This paragraph reports one T cell receptor (beta chain). The sample is drawn from a study of blood T cell repertoires in COVID-19. Study-level background: PBMCs, B-cell-depleted T cells, or T cells provided the cDNA or gDNA that made up the material.

Germline values: CDR1 MNHNS, CDR2 SASEGT. V shed 1 base, J shed 7 bases, and the junction held 5 bases outside the gene matches. This CDR3 has 15 residues. The authors' processing: Amplification with reference gene primers provided the estimates of nucleated cell counts. TCRdb's copy holds only in-frame clones and misses some; the assay was immunoSEQ multiplex PCR. That table furnishes V, J and clone size, whereas the DNA furnished D and trimming. The repertoire holds roughly 150,000 clones, with under 90% as singletons. This clonotype was obtained from a woman older than 75 with acute or convalescent COVID-19. The specimen was peripheral blood. The chain carries TRBV6-1 and TRBJ1-5, with 9 bases aligning to TRBD1. CDR3 DNA sequence: TGTGCCAGCAGTGAAGGGAGGACAGGGGTACAGCCCCAGCATTTT. It specifies CASSEGRTGVQPQHF.